The 8 T cell receptor beta chains given below trace back to one sample, sequenced in a study of cytomegalovirus exposure and HLA in healthy donors. Primers for the PCR totalled 60 Vbeta and 13 Jbeta. TCRdb's copy holds only in-frame clones and misses some; the assay was immunoSEQ multiplex PCR. The sample has approximately 140,000 clones, over 75% seen once. The sequencing input was PBMCs. The receptors here all came from a male donor in good health and CMV-seronegative.

The genes are TRBV7-2 and TRBJ1-4, with 8 positions matching TRBD1. This CDR3 contains 14 residues. Losses at the gene ends were 5 bases for V and 3 bases for J; bases not matched to a gene: 2. Per the germline V gene, CDR1 is SGHTA and CDR2 is FQGNSA. The CDR3 loop reads CASSIQGANEKLFF. CDR3 DNA sequence: TGTGCCAGCAGCATACAGGGGGCTAATGAAAAACTGTTTTTT.

The J gene is TRBJ1-2, the V gene TRBV27; 12 bases are shared with TRBD1. The trim removed 4 bases at V and 9 bases at J, leaving 18 bases unmatched. Per the germline V gene, CDR1 is MNHEY and CDR2 is SMNVEV (reference sequence). The CDR3 runs 18 residues. CDR3 region: CASSSLPGQGAPLESYTF. The CDR3 DNA reads TGTGCCAGCAGTTCCCTCCCGGGACAGGGGGCTCCCCTTGAGAGCTACACCTTC.

The V gene is TRBV9, the J gene TRBJ1-4; 9 positions agree with TRBD1. Per the germline V gene, CDR1 is SGDLS and CDR2 is YYNGEE. CDR3 length: 14 residues. With 4 bases clipped from V and 5 bases from J, the junction kept 3 bases outside the gene matches. CDR3 DNA sequence: TGTGCCAGCAGCCTGACAGGGGGAAATGAAAAACTGTTTTTT. Translating it yields CASSLTGGNEKLFF.

V and J are TRBV2 and TRBJ2-3; perhaps TRBD2 as D (5 bases). The germline gives CDR1 SNHLY, CDR2 FYNNEI. Trimming stripped 7 bases from V and 2 bases from J, with 10 bases between. This CDR3 has 13 amino acids. The CDR3: CASMRTHTDTQYF. The CDR3 nucleotides read TGTGCCAGCATGAGGACTCACACAGATACGCAGTATTTT.

This chain connects TRBV2 to TRBJ2-3, with D possibly matching TRBD2 (5 bases). Germline CDR1 is SNHLY and CDR2 is FYNNEI. The CDR3 is made up of 14 amino acids. Trimming took 7 bases from V and 0 from J, leaving 11 bases between them. CDR3 nucleotides: TGTGCCAGCAACAAGGACTTAAGCACAGATACGCAGTATTTT. Translation gives CASNKDLSTDTQYF.

The rearrangement uses TRBV5-6 and TRBJ2-7, with D tentatively TRBD1 (6 bases). Germline assignment: CDR1 SGHDT and CDR2 YYEEEE. This CDR3 comprises 14 residues. V was cut by 7 bases and J by 0 bases, with 14 bases left in between. The CDR3 nucleotides read TGTGCCAGCTCTATAGGGGGAAGCTCCTACGAGCAGTACTTC. The encoded protein is CASSIGGSSYEQYF.

This clone was counted only a few times. The chain has TRBV28 and TRBJ1-1, with 9 bases that match TRBD1. V was clipped by 5 bases and J by 1 base; unmatched bases: 5. The CDR3 is 15 amino acids. Germline V gene sequence: CDR1 MDHEN, CDR2 SYDVKM. CDR3: CASSEGGQGNTEAFF. The CDR3 DNA is TGTGCCAGCAGTGAAGGGGGACAGGGGAACACTGAAGCTTTCTTT.

The rearrangement uses TRBV5-1 and TRBJ2-2, with TRBD1 as a possible D gene (6 bases). CDR3 length: 15 amino acids. The V and J ends lost 1 base and 4 bases respectively, with 11 bases between them. CDR1 SGHRS and CDR2 YFSETQ come from the germline V gene. DNA of the CDR3: TGCGCCAGCAGCTTGAGCCAGGGGCGCACCGGGGAGCTGTTTTTT. Protein product: CASSLSQGRTGELFF.